The T cell receptor beta chain under discussion was sequenced for a study of graft-versus-host responses after intestinal transplantation. About the research overall: Following induction with anti-thymocyte globulin, all recipients were given tacrolimus and steroids for two to three years.

Study-level results: GvH clones surfaced in recipient marrow, some emerging earlier in ileum or blood. Circulating GvH clones peaking coincided with falling HvG clones soon after transplant. Patients who carried graft-donor T cell macrochimerism also had high graft-versus-host to host-versus-graft clonal ratios in their allografts.

The table came from immunoSEQ multiplex PCR; TCRdb's copy has only in-frame clones and leaves some out. The repertoire holds 45,000 to 50,000 clones, nearly 95% seen once, with more than 2% in the top ten. With 4 bases clipped from V and 4 bases from J, the junction kept 12 bases outside the gene matches. This CDR3 has 17 amino acids. The germline CDR1 and CDR2 sequences are SGDLS and YYNGEE. Points on this clone: Its antigen is undetermined.

This rearrangement joins TRBV9 to TRBJ2-3; 10 nucleotides line up with TRBD2. Sequencing used unstimulated CD4+ T cells sorted from spleen or lymph node cells, obtained before transplant. The clonotype comes from a human donor who was the organ donor for an intestinal transplant. CDR3 sequence reads: CASSPSGLAGVSDTQYF. The CDR3 DNA reads as TGTGCCAGCAGCCCCTCCGGGCTAGCGGGAGTGTCAGATACGCAGTATTTT.